The 6 T cell receptor beta chains below were found in one sample sequenced in a study of OX40 agonist ivuxolimab in advanced cancers. Libraries were prepared by immunoSEQ multiplex PCR; TCRdb keeps only in-frame clonotypes and omits some of them. The sample has roughly 20,000 clones, less than 90% seen once. The sample consisted of CD4+ or CD8+ T cells sorted from blood, taken in a trial of the OX40 agonist ivuxolimab. The receptors derive from an adult with an advanced solid tumor such as melanoma, head and neck, liver or kidney cancer.

This clone was found a few times. V is TRBV30 and J is TRBJ2-1; D may be TRBD1 or TRBD2 (5 bases each). This CDR3 has 14 residues. Germline lookup yields CDR1 GTSNPN and CDR2 SVGIG (reference sequence). V lost 1 base, J lost 4 bases, and 11 bases lay in between. The CDR3 loop is CAWSGGVFYNEQFF. CDR3 bases: TGTGCCTGGAGTGGAGGGGTGTTTTACAATGAGCAGTTCTTC.

The CDR3 DNA reads TGTGCCTGGAGTGAACTTGGGGGTCAGCCCCAGCATTTT. This gives the protein CAWSELGGQPQHF. The J gene is TRBJ1-5, the V gene TRBV30, with a possible D match to TRBD1 (5 bases). Germline V gene lookup returns CDR1 GTSNPN and CDR2 SVGIG (reference sequence). Deletions cut 1 base from V and 6 bases from J, with 10 bases between. CDR3 length: 13 residues.

The V and J genes are TRBV5-4 and TRBJ2-7; TRBD2 matches 9 bases. Germline CDR1 SGHNT, CDR2 YYREEE (reference sequence). After removal of 0 bases from V and 2 bases from J, the junction contained 6 bases not matched to a gene. CDR3 length: 16 residues. CDR3 nucleotides: TGTGCCAGCAGCTTGGATCGACTAGCGGCTACCTACGAGCAGTACTTC. This encodes CASSLDRLAATYEQYF.

This chain joins TRBV2 and TRBJ2-3; D is ambiguous. Germline assignment: CDR1 SNHLY and CDR2 FYNNEI. The germline V and J ends were trimmed by 2 bases and 5 bases, with 17 bases remaining between them. The CDR3 runs 16 residues. The CDR3 is CASSEFGSGAGDTQYF. As DNA, the CDR3 is TGTGCCAGCAGTGAATTCGGTTCGGGTGCTGGAGATACGCAGTATTTT.

This rearrangement joins TRBV5-1 to TRBJ2-1; 11 bases are shared with TRBD2. The germline V gene has CDR1 SGHRS and CDR2 YFSETQ. V shed 0 bases, J shed 0 bases, and the junction held 8 bases outside the gene matches. This CDR3 is 19 amino acids long. Here the CDR3 DNA reads TGCGCCAGCAGCTTGGCCGAGACTAGCGGGACATACTCCTACAATGAGCAGTTCTTC. Its protein is CASSLAETSGTYSYNEQFF.

The V gene is TRBV5-1, the J gene TRBJ2-4; 7 bases match TRBD2. CDR1 is SGHRS, CDR2 YFSETQ, per germline. This CDR3 comprises 14 residues. V trimming: 1 base; J trimming: 8 bases; junction bases outside the gene matches: 6. CDR3 region: CASSLFTGGDIQYF. The CDR3 coding sequence is TGCGCCAGCAGCTTGTTTACGGGAGGTGACATTCAGTACTTC.